The entry below gives a single T cell receptor (beta chain) sequence along with its context. Its antigen is still unknown. The PCR had 60 Vbeta and 13 Jbeta primers. Methods used by the authors: The count from a later analysis was about 80 million unique TCR beta chains, around 11 million of them shared. Repertoires were generated with immunoSEQ multiplex PCR, while TCRdb's copy carries only in-frame clones and drops some. The DNA gave D and trimming, while V, J and clone size come from that table. The sample lists over 150,000 clones; around 72% were seen once. The V segment lost 4 bases and the J segment 1 base; nucleotides outside the gene matches: 10. The germline CDR1 and CDR2 sequences are SGHTS and YDEGEE. This CDR3 is built from 17 residues. The data belong to a study of cytomegalovirus exposure and HLA in healthy donors. Study-wide results and limits: After further analysis at a later stage, 15,000 to 20,000 TCR beta sequences were associated with HLA alleles at 0.05 false discovery rate.

The donors comprised healthy bone marrow donors. The source is a woman aged 50 to 60 in good health and CMV-seropositive. The rearrangement joins TRBV5-8 to TRBJ2-3; 9 bases agree with TRBD2. Sequencing was carried out using PBMCs. CDR3 bases: TGTGCCAGCAGCCTCCACGGGGGACTAGCCGGCACAGATACGCAGTATTTT. Its protein product is CASSLHGGLAGTDTQYF.